Listed here are 15 T cell receptor beta chains from one sample, sequenced in a study of CD8 T cells in Susac syndrome. Reverse transcription used roughly 0.5 to 1 ug RNA and random hexamers. In TCRdb, the immunoSEQ multiplex PCR reads were re-called with MiXCR into one record per CDR3 protein. The sample includes about 120,000 distinct CDR3 sequences, roughly 94% seen only once; the top ten take about 0.28%. The sequenced sample consisted of CD8+ T cells from PBMCs. The origin of the receptors is a human donor with Susac syndrome.

The gene calls are TRBV12-3 or TRBV12-4 and TRBJ2-7; D not certain. The CDR3 runs to 12 residues. Trimming removed 3 bases at V and 3 bases at J, with 6 bases between. The CDR3 nucleotides are TGTGCCAGCAGTTTGAACGGCTACGAGCAGTACTTC. This gives the protein CASSLNGYEQYF.

In this sample, this clonotype turned up once. V is TRBV29-1 and J is TRBJ2-2; D remains ambiguous. Trimming shortened V by 2 bases and J by 4 bases, and 8 bases separated the two germline ends. The CDR3 contains 13 residues. Per germline, CDR1 SQVTM and CDR2 ANQGSEA. CDR3 region: CSVESVSTGELFF. The CDR3 nucleotides read TGCAGCGTTGAATCGGTTAGCACCGGGGAGCTGTTTTTT.

The chain couples TRBV30 to TRBJ1-1, with D possibly matching TRBD1 (5 bases). V shed 0 bases and J shed 0 bases, with 14 bases lying between them. CDR3 length equals 16 residues. Per the germline V gene, CDR1 is GTSNPN and CDR2 is SVGIG (reference sequence). The CDR3 coding sequence is TGTGCCTGGAGTGTAGGTCGGGAGGGACTGAACACTGAAGCTTTCTTT. Encoded protein: CAWSVGREGLNTEAFF.

V and J are TRBV13 and TRBJ2-1; D is uncertain. Germline V gives CDR1 PRHDT, CDR2 FYEKMQ (reference sequence). The CDR3 totals 12 residues. The V and J ends lost 4 bases and 3 bases respectively, with 4 bases between them. The CDR3 DNA follows: TGTGCCAGCAGCTCCCTCTACAATGAGCAGTTCTTC. It is translated as CASSSLYNEQFF. Variable domain in full (rest from reference TRBV13 and TRBJ2-1): AAGVIQSPRHLIKEKRETATLKCYPIPRHDTVYWYQQGPGQDPQFLISFYEKMQSDKGSIPDRFSAQQFSDYHSELNMSSLELGDSALYFCASSSLYNEQFFGPGTRLTVL.

This chain links TRBV20-1 with TRBJ2-7; TRBD1 matches 9 bases. J lost 3 bases, V lost 3 bases, and 9 bases had no gene match. CDR3 length: 15 amino acids. Per germline, CDR1 DFQATT and CDR2 SNEGSKA (reference sequence). The DNA of the CDR3 is TGCAGTGCTAGCACTGTGGACAGGGGCCTCTACGAGCAGTACTTC. Translation gives CSASTVDRGLYEQYF.

J is TRBJ2-7 and V is TRBV20-1, with a tentative D call TRBD2 (6 bases). The CDR3 is 15 residues long. Germline values: CDR1 DFQATT, CDR2 SNEGSKA (reference sequence). Trimming pared 0 bases from V and 1 base from J, leaving 13 bases between. The CDR3 loop is CSARDGSSASYEQYF. CDR3 bases: TGCAGTGCTAGAGATGGTTCTAGCGCTTCCTACGAGCAGTACTTC.

This chain joins TRBV5-1 and TRBJ1-6, with D possibly TRBD1 on 5 matching bases. This CDR3 contains 15 residues. Germline CDR1 reads SGHRS; CDR2 reads YFSETQ. V lost 2 bases and J lost 5, with 11 bases in between. In DNA, the CDR3 is TGCGCCAGCAGCTTCAGATCGGACAATAATTCACCCCTCCACTTT. Its protein product is CASSFRSDNNSPLHF.

There are a few counts of this clonotype. V gene TRBV6-1 combines with J gene TRBJ2-3, with 13 bases fitting TRBD2. Trimming took 7 bases from V and 4 from J; bases not matched to a gene: 5. The germline CDR1 and CDR2 sequences are MNHNS and SASEGT. This CDR3 is 15 amino acids long. The CDR3 sequence: CASIETSGGPDTQYF. The CDR3 coding sequence is TGTGCCAGCATCGAGACTAGCGGGGGGCCAGATACGCAGTATTTT.

The rearrangement joins TRBV4-1 to TRBJ2-1, with 7 positions matching TRBD1. V was pared by 4 bases and J by 0 bases, with 6 bases of the junction left unmatched. CDR1 and CDR2 from the germline V gene are MGHRA and YSYEKL. There are 16 residues in the CDR3. This CDR3 reads CASSPRQGSSYNEQFF. The CDR3 DNA reads as TGCGCCAGCAGCCCAAGACAGGGCAGCTCCTACAATGAGCAGTTCTTC.

The gene calls are TRBV24-1 and TRBJ2-1, with D possibly being TRBD2 (5 bases). CDR1 and CDR2 (germline): KGHDR, SFDVKD. Trimming cost V 4 bases and J 6 bases, with 12 bases left between them. The CDR3 contains 14 residues. CDR3 DNA: TGTGCCACCAGTGAACCCGGACTCGGCAATGAGCAGTTCTTC. It codes for CATSEPGLGNEQFF.

The V and J genes are TRBV7-6 and TRBJ1-6; 7 bases agree with TRBD1. V shed 1 base, J shed 8 bases, and the junction held 5 bases outside the gene matches. The germline V gene has CDR1 SGHVS and CDR2 FNYEAQ. This CDR3 contains 15 residues. CDR3 sequence reads: CASSLEQGLDSPLHF. CDR3 sequence (DNA): TGTGCCAGCAGCTTAGAACAGGGGCTGGATTCACCCCTCCACTTT.

The rearrangement joins TRBV2 to TRBJ1-5; 9 positions match TRBD1. Trimming took 8 bases from V and 6 from J; bases not matched to a gene: 8. The CDR3 extends over 14 amino acids. CDR1 is SNHLY, CDR2 FYNNEI, per germline. CDR3 amino acids: CASDLGQGGQPQHF. CDR3 nucleotides: TGTGCCAGCGACCTGGGACAGGGCGGTCAGCCCCAGCATTTT.

The rearrangement joins TRBV15 to TRBJ2-7; D unclear. V gave up 4 bases and J gave up 2 bases, with 9 bases separating them. This CDR3 has 13 residues. Germline V gene lookup returns CDR1 LNHNV and CDR2 YYDKDF (reference sequence). The CDR3 reads CATSIRGAYEQYF. The CDR3 nucleotides are TGTGCCACCAGCATCAGAGGAGCCTACGAGCAGTACTTC.

The V gene is TRBV9, the J gene TRBJ1-5, with D maybe TRBD1 (5 bases). This CDR3 comprises 15 residues. Germline lookup yields CDR1 SGDLS and CDR2 YYNGEE. The V and J ends lost 4 bases and 0 bases respectively, with 11 bases between them. DNA of the CDR3: TGTGCCAGCAGCCCCGGTGGGGGTAGCAATCAGCCCCAGCATTTT. Translating it yields CASSPGGGSNQPQHF.

The V call is TRBV12-3 or TRBV12-4, the J call TRBJ1-2; no clear D gene. CDR3 length equals 14 residues. V was clipped by 5 bases and J by 4 bases, with 14 bases between them. The CDR3 DNA reads TGTGCCAGCAGTCAACTCGGACTGGGCTATGGCTACACCTTC. Amino acid sequence: CASSQLGLGYGYTF.